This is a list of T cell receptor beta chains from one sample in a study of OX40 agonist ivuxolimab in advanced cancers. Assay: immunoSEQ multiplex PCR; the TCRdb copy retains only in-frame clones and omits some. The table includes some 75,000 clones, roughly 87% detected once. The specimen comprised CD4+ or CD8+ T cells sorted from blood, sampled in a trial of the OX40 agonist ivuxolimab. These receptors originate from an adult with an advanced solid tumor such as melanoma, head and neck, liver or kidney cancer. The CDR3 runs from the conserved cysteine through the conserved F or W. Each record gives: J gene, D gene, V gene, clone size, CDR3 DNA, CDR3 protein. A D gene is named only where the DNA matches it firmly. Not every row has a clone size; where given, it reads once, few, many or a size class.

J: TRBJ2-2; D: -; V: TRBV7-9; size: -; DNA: TGTGCCAGCAGCCCAGGTGGTTCCGGGGAGCTGTTTTTT; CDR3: CASSPGGSGELFF
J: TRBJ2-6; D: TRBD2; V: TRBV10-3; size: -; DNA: TGTGCCATCCCGATATTGGCGGGAGGTTCACCCGTGGCTGGGGCCAACGTCCTGACTTTC; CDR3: CAIPILAGGSPVAGANVLTF
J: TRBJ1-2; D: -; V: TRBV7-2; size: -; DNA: TGTGCCAGCACCCGGGGGCCGGGCTATGGCTACACCTTC; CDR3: CASTRGPGYGYTF
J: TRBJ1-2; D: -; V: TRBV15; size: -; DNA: TGTGCCACCAGCAGAGATAAGATGGCTAACTATGGCTACACCTTC; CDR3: CATSRDKMANYGYTF
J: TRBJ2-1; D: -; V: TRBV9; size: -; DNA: TGTGCCAGCAGCGGGACCTATGGCTTCTTC; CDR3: CASSGTYGFF
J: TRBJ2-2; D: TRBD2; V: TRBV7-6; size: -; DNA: TGTGCCAGCAGCTCCGGACTAGCGTACACCGGGGAGCTGTTTTTT; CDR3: CASSSGLAYTGELFF
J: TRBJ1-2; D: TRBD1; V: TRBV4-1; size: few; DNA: TGCGCCAGCAGCTACACTCCCGGGACAGGGGTTTATGGCTACACCTTC; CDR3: CASSYTPGTGVYGYTF
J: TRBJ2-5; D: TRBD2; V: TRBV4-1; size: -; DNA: TGCGCCAGCAGCCAACCAACCTTCCTTAGCGGGGGGGTCCAAGAGACCCAGTACTTC; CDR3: CASSQPTFLSGGVQETQYF
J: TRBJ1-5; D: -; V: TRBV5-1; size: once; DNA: TGCGCCAGCAGCTTGCTAGGGGGTGTGCAGCCCCAGCATTTT; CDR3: CASSLLGGVQPQHF
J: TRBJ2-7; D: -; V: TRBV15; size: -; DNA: TGTGCCACCAGCAGAGATCGGACACTAGGGGCCTACGAGCAGTACTTC; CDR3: CATSRDRTLGAYEQYF
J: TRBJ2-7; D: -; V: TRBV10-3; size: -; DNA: TGTGCCATCAAGGGTGACAAAGACTACGAGCAGTACTTC; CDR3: CAIKGDKDYEQYF
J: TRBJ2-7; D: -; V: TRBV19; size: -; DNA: TGTGCCAGTAGTATGAGCGGCAGGACATCCTACGAGCAGTACTTC; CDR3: CASSMSGRTSYEQYF
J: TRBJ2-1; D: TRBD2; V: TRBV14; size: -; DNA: TGTGCCAGCAGACACGGGGCTAGCGGGCTTTACAATGAGCAGTTCTTC; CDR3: CASRHGASGLYNEQFF
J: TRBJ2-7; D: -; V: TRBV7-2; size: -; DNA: TGTGCCAGCAGCTACTCACCGGGACAAAGGGACGAGCAGTACTTC; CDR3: CASSYSPGQRDEQYF
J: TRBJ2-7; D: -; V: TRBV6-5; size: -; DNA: TGTGCCAGCAGGGTCCGGACGGCATCGTCGGAGCAGTACTTC; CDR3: CASRVRTASSEQYF
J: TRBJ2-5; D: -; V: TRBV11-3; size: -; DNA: TGTGCCAGCAGCCGCGGTTTTCAAGAGACCCAGTACTTC; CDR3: CASSRGFQETQYF
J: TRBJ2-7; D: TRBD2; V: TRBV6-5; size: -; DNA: TGTGCCAGCCCCGGGACTAGCGGGAAATACGAGCAGTACTTC; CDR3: CASPGTSGKYEQYF
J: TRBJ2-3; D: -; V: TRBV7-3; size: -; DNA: TGTGCCAGCAGCTCCCGTTCCGAAGATACGCAGTATTTT; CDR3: CASSSRSEDTQYF
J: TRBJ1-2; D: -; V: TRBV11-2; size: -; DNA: TGTGCCAGCAGCACCGTCCCCGGAGGCTACACCTTC; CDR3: CASSTVPGGYTF
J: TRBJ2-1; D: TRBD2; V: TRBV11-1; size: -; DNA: TGTGCCAGCAGCTTATATAGACTAGCGGACTACAATGAGCAGTTCTTC; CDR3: CASSLYRLADYNEQFF
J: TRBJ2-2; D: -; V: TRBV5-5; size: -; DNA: TGTGCCAGCAGCAAGGGCGGCAGGGGGAACACCGGGGAGCTGTTTTTT; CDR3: CASSKGGRGNTGELFF
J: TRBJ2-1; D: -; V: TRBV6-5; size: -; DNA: TGTGCCAGCAGTTACCGGGACACTTACAATGAGCAGTTCTTC; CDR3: CASSYRDTYNEQFF
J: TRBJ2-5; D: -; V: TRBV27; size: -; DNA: TGTGCCAGCGGACCGGGACGGAGGTCCCGAGAGACCCAGTACTTC; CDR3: CASGPGRRSRETQYF
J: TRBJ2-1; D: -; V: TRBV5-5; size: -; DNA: TGTGCCAGCAGCTTAATGCGGACAGCGTACAATGAGCAGTTCTTC; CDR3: CASSLMRTAYNEQFF
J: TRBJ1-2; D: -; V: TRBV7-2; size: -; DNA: TGTGCCAGCAGCCGGGCGGGGAACTATGGCTACACCTTC; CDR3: CASSRAGNYGYTF
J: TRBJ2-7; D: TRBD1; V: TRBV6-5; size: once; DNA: TGTGCCAGCAGCCCCGCTTCGGGACAGGGTATTGTTCGGTACTTC; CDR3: CASSPASGQGIVRYF
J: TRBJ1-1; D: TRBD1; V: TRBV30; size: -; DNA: TGTGCCTGGAGGATCAAACAGGGGCTGAGCACTGAAGCTTTCTTT; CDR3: CAWRIKQGLSTEAFF
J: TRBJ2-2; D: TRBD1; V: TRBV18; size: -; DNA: TGTGCCAGCTCATCCGGGACAGGGGCCACCGGGGAGCTGTTTTTT; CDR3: CASSSGTGATGELFF
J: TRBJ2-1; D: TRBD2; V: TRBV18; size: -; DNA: TGTGCCAGCTCACCACCTGGGTCAAGCGGGAATGTGTGGCAGTTCTTC; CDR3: CASSPPGSSGNVWQFF
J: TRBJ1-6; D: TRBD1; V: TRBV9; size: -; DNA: TGTGCCAGCAGCGTCGGGGACAGGGGTTCACCCCTCCACTTT; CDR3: CASSVGDRGSPLHF
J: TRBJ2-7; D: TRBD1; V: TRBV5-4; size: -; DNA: TGTGCCAGCAGCAACAGGGGGCTTTCCTCCTACGAGCAGTACTTC; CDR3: CASSNRGLSSYEQYF
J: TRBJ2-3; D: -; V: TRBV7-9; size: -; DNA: TGTGCCAGCAGCGGGGTTGCAGATACGCAGTATTTT; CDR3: CASSGVADTQYF
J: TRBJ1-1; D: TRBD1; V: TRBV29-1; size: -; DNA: TGCAGCGTCACGGGGGACAGGGGAAATTTGAACACTGAAGCTTTCTTT; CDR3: CSVTGDRGNLNTEAFF
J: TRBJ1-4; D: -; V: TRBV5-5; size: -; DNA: TGTGCCAGCAGCGGAAATGCACTAGGGGCGGGGGAAAAACTGTTTTTT; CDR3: CASSGNALGAGEKLFF
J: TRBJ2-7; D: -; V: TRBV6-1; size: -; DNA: TGTGCCAGCAGTGTAAGCGGCTCCTACGAGCAGTACTTC; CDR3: CASSVSGSYEQYF
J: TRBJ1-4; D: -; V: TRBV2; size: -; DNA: TGTGCCAGCCTCGACCGGGGGCGCCGGGACGAAAAACTGTTTTTT; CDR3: CASLDRGRRDEKLFF
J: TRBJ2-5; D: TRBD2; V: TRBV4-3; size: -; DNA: TGCGCCAGCAGCCAAGAGTCGGGAGGGTTGCTAGAGACCCAGTACTTC; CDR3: CASSQESGGLLETQYF
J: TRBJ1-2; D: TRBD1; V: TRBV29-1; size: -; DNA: TGCAGCGTCGCTCGGGGACAGGGAACCTATGGCTACACCTTC; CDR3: CSVARGQGTYGYTF
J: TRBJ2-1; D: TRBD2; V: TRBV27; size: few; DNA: TGTGCCAGCAGTTTTTTAGCGGGAGGGGGGTACAATGAGCAGTTCTTC; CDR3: CASSFLAGGGYNEQFF
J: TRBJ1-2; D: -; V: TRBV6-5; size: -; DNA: TGTGCCAGCAGTTATGGGTCGGACTATGGCTACACCTTC; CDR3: CASSYGSDYGYTF
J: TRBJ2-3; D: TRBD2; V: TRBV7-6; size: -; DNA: TGTGCCAGCTCTCCTAGCGGGGGGGTTAGCACAGATACGCAGTATTTT; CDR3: CASSPSGGVSTDTQYF
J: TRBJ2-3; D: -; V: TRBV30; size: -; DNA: TGTGCCTGTCCGGACTTCACAGATACGCAGTATTTT; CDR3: CACPDFTDTQYF
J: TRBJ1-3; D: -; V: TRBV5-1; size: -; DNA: TGCGCCAGCAGCTTTACTCCTCGAGGGGCTGGAAACACCATATATTTT; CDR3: CASSFTPRGAGNTIYF
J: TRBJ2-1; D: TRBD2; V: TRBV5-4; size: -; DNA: TGTGCCAGCAGCTTGGAAACTAGCGGGAGGAATGAGCAGTTCTTC; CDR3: CASSLETSGRNEQFF
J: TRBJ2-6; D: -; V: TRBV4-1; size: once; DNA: TGCGCCAGCAGCCAAGCGGAGCCGAGTATCTCTTCTGGGGCCAACGTCCTGACTTTC; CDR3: CASSQAEPSISSGANVLTF
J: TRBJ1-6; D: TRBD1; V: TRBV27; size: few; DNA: TGTGCCAGCAGTTTATTCGGGACAGGTTCGACCCTCCACTTT; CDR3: CASSLFGTGSTLHF
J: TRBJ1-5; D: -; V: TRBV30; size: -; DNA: TGTGCCTGGAGCCTACACGGATCCCGATGGCCCCAGCATTTT; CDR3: CAWSLHGSRWPQHF
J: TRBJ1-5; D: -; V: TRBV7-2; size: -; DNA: TGTGCCAGCAGCTTATTGGGCTCTGGGGCTCTTAATCAGCCCCAGCATTTT; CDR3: CASSLLGSGALNQPQHF
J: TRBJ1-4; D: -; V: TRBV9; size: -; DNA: TGTGCCAGCAGCCTACGGAGGGGGGCTGATGAAAAACTGTTTTTT; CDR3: CASSLRRGADEKLFF
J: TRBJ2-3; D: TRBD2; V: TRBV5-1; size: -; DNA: TGCGCCAGCAGCCCAGGGACTAGTCGCACAGATACGCAGTATTTT; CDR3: CASSPGTSRTDTQYF
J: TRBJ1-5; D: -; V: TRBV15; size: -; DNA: TGTGCCACCAGTCGGGGTAGGGGTCAGCCCCAGCATTTT; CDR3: CATSRGRGQPQHF
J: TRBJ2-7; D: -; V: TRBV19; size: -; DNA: TGTGCCAGTAGTAACCCGACGGTTAGCTCCTACGAGCAGTACTTC; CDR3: CASSNPTVSSYEQYF
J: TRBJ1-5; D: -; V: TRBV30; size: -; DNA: TGTGCCTGGGGCTTAGGGGAAGGGCAGCCCCAGCATTTT; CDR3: CAWGLGEGQPQHF